The 22 T cell receptor beta chains presented below share a single source sample, sequenced in a study of shared clonotypes between healthy human individuals. TCRdb's table, derived via immunoSEQ multiplex PCR, lists solely in-frame clones and lacks some. This sample has around 1.4 million clones, with 98% found just once. The specimen sequenced was naive CD4+ T cells sorted from blood. Subset meaning: CD45RA+ positively selected. The receptor source for this set is a man aged 30 to 45 in good health.

The chain carries TRBV5-1 and TRBJ1-1, with a tentative D call TRBD1 (5 bases). The ends were cut back, 4 bases at V and 0 bases at J, with 16 bases in the middle. The CDR3 length is 16 residues. Germline lookup yields CDR1 SGHRS and CDR2 YFSETQ. This CDR3 reads CASSLQRGGLNTEAFF. CDR3 DNA sequence: TGCGCCAGCAGCCTCCAACGGGGGGGATTGAACACTGAAGCTTTCTTT.

V and J are TRBV15 and TRBJ1-2; D not resolved. Germline loops: CDR1 LNHNV, CDR2 YYDKDF (reference sequence). Trimming cost V 3 bases and J 3 bases, with 8 bases left between them. CDR3 length equals 13 residues. The CDR3 sequence: CATSRGMDYGYTF. For the CDR3, the DNA is TGTGCCACCAGCAGGGGGATGGACTATGGCTACACCTTC.

This rearrangement joins TRBV19 to TRBJ1-1, with TRBD1 matching 7 bases. The CDR3 runs 15 residues. V dropped 5 bases and J dropped 4; count of bases not matched to a gene: 10. Germline V lookup: CDR1 LNHDA, CDR2 SQIVND (reference sequence). CDR3 region: CASSDQTGSLTEAFF. As DNA, the CDR3 is TGTGCCAGTAGTGACCAGACAGGGTCGCTCACTGAAGCTTTCTTT.

This clone has a single count. The CDR3 bases are TGTGCCAGCAGCAAAGAGGATACGGGAAGCTACGAGCAGTACTTC. As protein: CASSKEDTGSYEQYF. V is TRBV21-1 and J is TRBJ2-7; the D segment call TRBD2 is taken from the table without a DNA check. TRBV21-1 is a pseudogene locus. The CDR3 runs 15 residues.

This rearrangement joins TRBV7-9 to TRBJ1-4, with 7 bases identical to TRBD1. The junction had 6 bases not matched to a gene; V was cut back by 3 bases and J by 2 bases. Looked up from germline, CDR1 is SEHNR and CDR2 is FQNEAQ (reference sequence). The CDR3 sequence is 16 residues long. The CDR3 nucleotides read TGTGCCAGCAGCTTCAGACAGGGTGGTACTAATGAAAAACTGTTTTTT. This sequence encodes CASSFRQGGTNEKLFF.

This clone was recorded only once. The rearrangement joins TRBV18 to TRBJ2-7; 13 nucleotides line up with TRBD2. Germline assignment: CDR1 KGHSH and CDR2 LQKENI. This CDR3 region has 16 residues. The J segment lost 6 bases and the V segment lost 6 bases, leaving 11 bases of the junction unmatched. CDR3 sequence reads: CASSLGLAGFPREQYF. The CDR3 DNA reads TGTGCCAGCTCGCTGGGACTAGCGGGATTCCCCCGCGAGCAGTACTTC.

The chain is built from TRBV5-1 and TRBJ2-7; TRBD2 might be the D (5 bases). The CDR3 sequence is 14 residues long. With 0 bases removed from V and 4 bases from J, the gap between germline ends came to 11 bases. CDR1 is SGHRS and CDR2 is YFSETQ in the germline V gene. Written as DNA, the CDR3 is TGCGCCAGCAGCTTGGGAAATGGGAGATACGAGCAGTACTTC. Its translation is CASSLGNGRYEQYF.

The chain carries TRBV27 and TRBJ2-4; D ambiguous. In germline, CDR1 is MNHEY, CDR2 SMNVEV (reference sequence). Trimming stripped 4 bases from V and 4 bases from J, with 8 bases between. The CDR3 spans 13 residues. The CDR3: CASSSWQKNIQYF. For the CDR3, the DNA is TGTGCCAGCAGTTCCTGGCAGAAAAACATTCAGTACTTC.

The chain has TRBV19 and TRBJ1-4, with D unclear. CDR1 and CDR2 (germline): LNHDA, SQIVND (reference sequence). Between the trimmed V and J ends, which lost 5 bases and 8 bases, there was a span of 15 bases. The CDR3 runs to 14 residues. In nucleotides, the CDR3 is TGTGCCAGTAGTTTGCTATCAGTAGGGGAAAAACTGTTTTTT. It translates to CASSLLSVGEKLFF.

CDR3 residues: CASSELRVEYEQYF. As DNA, the CDR3 is TGTGCCAGCTCAGAACTTCGGGTAGAGTACGAGCAGTACTTC. V and J are TRBV18 and TRBJ2-7; D call uncertain. The CDR3 length is 14 residues. V lost 5 bases, J lost 4 bases, and 15 bases lay in between. The germline gives CDR1 KGHSH, CDR2 LQKENI.

The rearrangement links TRBV5-4 to TRBJ2-5; perhaps TRBD1 as D (6 bases). The CDR3 is 14 residues long. Germline loops: CDR1 SGHNT, CDR2 YYREEE (reference sequence). The V end was cut by 4 bases, the J end by 1 base, with 11 bases between. The CDR3 DNA reads as TGTGCCAGCAGCCAACAGGGCTTCCAAGAGACCCAGTACTTC. It translates to CASSQQGFQETQYF.

The chain has TRBV27 and TRBJ2-2; D is unresolved. Per the germline V gene, CDR1 is MNHEY and CDR2 is SMNVEV (reference sequence). V dropped 6 bases and J dropped 0 bases, with 20 bases sitting between them. The CDR3 extends over 18 amino acids. CDR3 in DNA: TGTGCCAGCAGCCGCTTCTCCGGGCAGCTCGCGAACACCGGGGAGCTGTTTTTT. The encoded protein is CASSRFSGQLANTGELFF.

This clone was found once. The chain carries TRBV5-4 and TRBJ2-4, with a weak D call TRBD1 (6 bases). Germline CDR1 and CDR2: SGHNT and YYREEE (reference sequence). The CDR3 is made up of 16 amino acids. V was clipped by 3 bases and J by 0 bases, with 13 bases between them. CDR3 protein: CASSSRTDRAKNIQYF. CDR3 nucleotide sequence: TGTGCCAGCAGCTCCCGGACAGACAGAGCCAAAAACATTCAGTACTTC.

The chain links TRBV4-1 to TRBJ1-2; 7 bases line up with TRBD1. Trimming at V came to 1 base and at J to 8 bases, leaving 13 bases not matched to a gene. The CDR3 extends over 16 amino acids. CDR1 is MGHRA and CDR2 is YSYEKL in the germline V gene. The CDR3 nucleotides read TGCGCCAGCAGCCAAGTAGGCCTACAGGGGAAGGGCGGCTACACCTTC. This encodes CASSQVGLQGKGGYTF.

CDR3 residues: CASSFYGTGPRNEQFF. Here the CDR3 DNA reads TGTGCCAGCTCATTTTACGGGACAGGGCCCCGAAATGAGCAGTTCTTC. The chain joins TRBV18 to TRBJ2-1; 9 bases are a match to TRBD1. This CDR3 region has 16 residues. V lost 5 bases, J lost 7 bases, and 12 bases stayed unmatched. Germline V gene data show CDR1 as KGHSH and CDR2 as LQKENI.

The chain employs TRBV29-1 and TRBJ2-7; D remains unclear. The CDR3 consists of 13 residues. The ends were cut back, 6 bases at V and 5 bases at J, with 17 bases in the middle. Germline lookup yields CDR1 SQVTM and CDR2 ANQGSEA. The CDR3 region has the DNA TGCAGCGTAACCGGTATTTTTCTCGACGAGCAGTACTTC. It translates to CSVTGIFLDEQYF.

V gene TRBV18 combines with J gene TRBJ2-5, with TRBD1 as a possible D gene (5 bases). The CDR3 spans 13 residues. V lost 5 bases to trimming and J lost 2 bases, with 9 bases between them. CDR1 is KGHSH and CDR2 is LQKENI in the germline V gene. The CDR3 is CASSSQVQETQYF. DNA of the CDR3: TGTGCCAGCTCATCACAGGTACAAGAGACCCAGTACTTC.

This chain joins TRBV2 and TRBJ1-1, with a weak D call TRBD1 (5 bases). V lost 8 bases and J lost 11, with 24 bases in between. Germline CDR1 SNHLY, CDR2 FYNNEI. The CDR3 loop spans 14 amino acids. CDR3 bases: TGTGCCAGCGGGACTTTCCGGGACCCTAAGGCGGCTTTCTTT. It codes for CASGTFRDPKAAFF.

The V gene is TRBV30, the J gene TRBJ2-7, with D unclear. CDR1 and CDR2 from the germline V gene are GTSNPN and SVGIG (reference sequence). V was trimmed by 3 bases and J by 0 bases, leaving 18 bases between them. This CDR3 has 16 residues. The CDR3 here is CAWRGPRGLSSYEQYF. The CDR3 bases are TGTGCCTGGAGAGGTCCTAGAGGCCTAAGCTCCTACGAGCAGTACTTC.

This rearrangement joins TRBV9 to TRBJ2-2; D gene ambiguous. CDR1 is SGDLS and CDR2 is YYNGEE in the germline V gene. This CDR3 spans 14 amino acids. V shed 1 base and J shed 3 bases, with 7 bases lying between them. The CDR3 is CASSVFGDTGELFF. The DNA of the CDR3 is TGTGCCAGCAGCGTATTTGGAGACACCGGGGAGCTGTTTTTT.

The chain combines TRBV5-6 with TRBJ2-4, with TRBD1 matching over 8 bases. This CDR3 is built from 16 residues. Germline CDR1 SGHDT, CDR2 YYEEEE. J was trimmed by 0 bases and V by 4 bases; bases with no gene match: 6. The CDR3 loop is CASSLRDRIAKNIQYF. CDR3 DNA: TGTGCCAGCAGCCTTCGGGACAGGATAGCCAAAAACATTCAGTACTTC.

The chain joins TRBV2 to TRBJ1-1; D is undetermined. CDR3 size: 13 residues. With 2 bases removed from V and 7 bases from J, the gap between germline ends came to 11 bases. The germline V gene encodes CDR1 SNHLY and CDR2 FYNNEI. The CDR3 loop is CASSELSLNEAFF. DNA of the CDR3: TGTGCCAGCAGTGAATTGTCCCTTAATGAAGCTTTCTTT.